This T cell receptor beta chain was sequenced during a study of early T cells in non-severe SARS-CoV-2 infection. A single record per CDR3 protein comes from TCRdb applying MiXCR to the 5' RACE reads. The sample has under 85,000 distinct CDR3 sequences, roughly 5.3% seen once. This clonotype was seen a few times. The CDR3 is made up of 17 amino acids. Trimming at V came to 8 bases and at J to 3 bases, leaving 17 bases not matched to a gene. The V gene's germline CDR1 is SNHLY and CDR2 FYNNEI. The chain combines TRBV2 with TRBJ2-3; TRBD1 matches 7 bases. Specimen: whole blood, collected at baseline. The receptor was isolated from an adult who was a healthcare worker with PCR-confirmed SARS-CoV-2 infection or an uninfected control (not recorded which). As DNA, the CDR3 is TGTGCCAGCTTTAGGAGCCACAGGGGAAGGGGAACAGATACGCAGTATTTT. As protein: CASFRSHRGRGTDTQYF.